Following are 23 T cell receptor beta chains from one sample sequenced in a study of T cell responses to AZD1222 COVID-19 vaccine. TCRdb's copy holds only in-frame clones and misses some; the assay was immunoSEQ multiplex PCR. Among 200,000 or so clones listed, 85% to 95% were seen once. This material consisted of peripheral blood, taken on day 0 of AZD1222 vaccination. These receptors came from an adult in good health.

This clone was observed a single time. The chain joins TRBV28 to TRBJ1-1; no clear D gene. Trimming took 6 bases from V and 1 from J, leaving 21 bases between them. The CDR3 is 17 amino acids. Germline V gene lookup returns CDR1 MDHEN and CDR2 SYDVKM. The CDR3 spells CASREVAGSGGNTEAFF. The DNA of the CDR3 is TGTGCCAGCAGGGAAGTTGCGGGGTCCGGCGGGAACACTGAAGCTTTCTTT.

The chain joins TRBV13 to TRBJ2-1; D not resolved. Trimming stripped 5 bases from V and 6 bases from J, with 17 bases between. The length of the CDR3 is 15 residues. Germline-derived CDR1 and CDR2 are PRHDT and FYEKMQ (reference sequence). CDR3: CASSPRASRTNEQFF. CDR3 DNA: TGTGCCAGCAGCCCGCGCGCAAGCCGGACCAATGAGCAGTTCTTC.

V is TRBV5-6 and J is TRBJ1-1, with D perhaps matching TRBD1 (6 bases). The CDR3 spans 16 residues. The ends were cut back, 1 base at V and 2 bases at J, with 15 bases in the middle. Germline CDR1 reads SGHDT; CDR2 reads YYEEEE. Here the CDR3 reads CASSLWGRSTNTEAFF. The CDR3 DNA is TGTGCCAGCAGCTTGTGGGGGCGGAGTACCAACACTGAAGCTTTCTTT.

This sequence joins TRBV4-1 and TRBJ1-1, with TRBD1 as a possible D gene (5 bases). V was pared by 8 bases and J by 5 bases, with 18 bases between. This CDR3 contains 14 residues. CDR1 is MGHRA, CDR2 YSYEKL, per germline. The CDR3 DNA sequence: TGCGCCAGCGGGGCGGGGGAAGGGTGGACTGAAGCTTTCTTT. Translating it yields CASGAGEGWTEAFF.

The V call is TRBV7-2, the J call TRBJ1-5, with D tentatively TRBD1 (6 bases). CDR3 length: 13 amino acids. V gave up 4 bases and J gave up 5 bases, with 9 bases separating them. Germline CDR1 and CDR2: SGHTA and FQGNSA. This CDR3 reads CASSSNRDQPQHF. The CDR3 region has the DNA TGTGCCAGCAGCTCGAACAGGGATCAGCCCCAGCATTTT.

The gene calls are TRBV28 and TRBJ2-1, with D maybe TRBD2 (7 bases). This CDR3 spans 16 amino acids. The V gene's germline CDR1 is MDHEN and CDR2 SYDVKM. Trimming left V 1 base short and J 4 bases short, with 14 bases between. The CDR3 region has the DNA TGTGCCAGCAGTTTATCCACGGGGGGCCCTTACAATGAGCAGTTCTTC. It codes for CASSLSTGGPYNEQFF.

The chain couples TRBV28 to TRBJ2-2; 8 nucleotides align to TRBD2. CDR1 and CDR2 (germline): MDHEN, SYDVKM. V dropped 6 bases and J dropped 4; count of bases not matched to a gene: 13. This CDR3 has 17 residues. The CDR3: CASSPNTGTSLTGELFF. CDR3 sequence (DNA): TGTGCCAGCAGCCCCAACACCGGGACTAGTCTCACCGGGGAGCTGTTTTTT. Based on the CDR3 plus reference TRBV28 and TRBJ2-2, the full variable domain is DVKVTQSSRYLVKRTGEKVFLECVQDMDHENMFWYRQDPGLGLRLIYFSYDVKMKEKGDIPEGYSVSREKKERFSLILESASTNQTSMYLCASSPNTGTSLTGELFFGEGSRLTVL.

The V and J genes are TRBV6-5 and TRBJ1-1; D is perhaps TRBD1 (5 bases). Trimming pared 4 bases from V and 5 bases from J, leaving 14 bases between. The germline CDR1 and CDR2 sequences are MNHEY and SVGAGI. This CDR3 has 14 amino acids. CDR3 loop: CASSWSGRRTEAFF. Here the CDR3 DNA reads TGTGCCAGCAGTTGGTCGGGGCGGCGGACTGAAGCTTTCTTT.

The CDR3 coding sequence is TGTGCCAGCAGTTTACCTGGGACCGCTCAGAGGATAACCTTC. Its translation: CASSLPGTAQRITF. The chain has TRBV28 and TRBJ1-2; weak D call: TRBD1 (5 bases). V lost 2 bases to trimming and J lost 14 bases, with 21 bases between them. The CDR3 length is 14 residues. Germline assignment: CDR1 MDHEN and CDR2 SYDVKM.

This rearrangement joins TRBV5-6 to TRBJ2-1; D not certain. The CDR3 runs 18 residues. Germline V CDR1 and CDR2: SGHDT, YYEEEE. V was pared by 1 base and J by 0 bases, with 17 bases between. The CDR3: CASSLKPPTVSSYNEQFF. DNA for the CDR3: TGTGCCAGCAGCTTGAAACCCCCCACGGTAAGCTCCTACAATGAGCAGTTCTTC.

This chain links TRBV9 with TRBJ1-5; maybe TRBD1 (5 bases). V lost 0 bases, J lost 4 bases, and 11 bases lay in between. CDR3 length: 15 residues. Looked up from germline, CDR1 is SGDLS and CDR2 is YYNGEE. The CDR3, as DNA: TGTGCCAGCAGCGTAGGAGGGGCCCCTAATCAGCCCCAGCATTTT. Translating it yields CASSVGGAPNQPQHF. The whole variable domain, filled in from reference TRBV9 and TRBJ1-5, reads DSGVTQTPKHLITATGQRVTLRCSPRSGDLSVYWYQQSLDQGLQFLIQYYNGEERAKGNILERFSAQQFPDLHSELNLSSLELGDSALYFCASSVGGAPNQPQHFGDGTRLSIL.

This sequence joins TRBV12-3 or TRBV12-4 and TRBJ2-1; TRBD2 is a possible D gene (6 bases). Trimming cost V 4 bases and J 5 bases, with 9 bases left between them. This CDR3 spans 13 amino acids. The chain's CDR3 is CASSSRENNEQFF. CDR3 in DNA: TGTGCCAGCAGTTCCCGGGAGAACAATGAGCAGTTCTTC.

V is TRBV9 and J is TRBJ1-1; D call uncertain. The CDR3 contains 16 residues. Trimming pared 2 bases from V and 0 bases from J, leaving 14 bases between. Germline V gene data show CDR1 as SGDLS and CDR2 as YYNGEE. In nucleotides, the CDR3 is TGTGCCAGCAGCGTCGAGAGCAGGAGATTGAACACTGAAGCTTTCTTT. Encoded protein: CASSVESRRLNTEAFF.

The chain uses TRBV5-6 and TRBJ1-1, with D maybe TRBD1 (5 bases). The CDR3 is 16 amino acids. CDR1 and CDR2 from the germline V gene are SGHDT and YYEEEE. Deletions cut 3 bases from V and 3 bases from J, with 18 bases between. The CDR3 spells CASSWDAGQGDTEAFF. DNA of the CDR3: TGTGCCAGCAGCTGGGACGCGGGGCAGGGTGACACTGAAGCTTTCTTT.

The V and J genes are TRBV2 and TRBJ2-4, with D perhaps matching TRBD1 or TRBD2 (6 bases each). CDR3 length equals 14 residues. V dropped 8 bases and J dropped 4 bases, with 15 bases sitting between them. The V gene's germline CDR1 is SNHLY and CDR2 FYNNEI. The CDR3 DNA follows: TGTGCCAGCCGGGGGTCACAGGGAAAAAACATTCAGTACTTC. Its translation is CASRGSQGKNIQYF.

This rearrangement joins TRBV18 to TRBJ1-1; D gene ambiguous. The V and J ends lost 6 bases and 8 bases respectively, with 13 bases between them. The CDR3 length is 12 residues. CDR1 and CDR2 (germline): KGHSH, LQKENI. The CDR3 protein is CASSPGVGEAFF. CDR3 bases: TGTGCCAGCTCGCCAGGAGTAGGCGAAGCTTTCTTT.

V usage is TRBV9 and J usage is TRBJ2-3; no firm D call. CDR3 length: 14 amino acids. Trimming removed 3 bases at V and 0 bases at J, with 8 bases between. The germline V gene has CDR1 SGDLS and CDR2 YYNGEE. In DNA, the CDR3 is TGTGCCAGCAGCGCTGGCCCAAGCACAGATACGCAGTATTTT. Its protein is CASSAGPSTDTQYF.

This clone was counted a single time. The genes are TRBV19 and TRBJ2-2; D is ambiguous. The length of the CDR3 is 13 residues. Germline V gene sequence: CDR1 LNHDA, CDR2 SQIVND (reference sequence). The germline V and J ends were trimmed by 3 bases and 7 bases, with 9 bases remaining between them. CDR3 protein: CASSIRAHGELFF. The CDR3 DNA sequence: TGTGCCAGTAGTATCAGAGCCCACGGGGAGCTGTTTTTT.

The chain carries TRBV2 and TRBJ1-5; D unclear. CDR1 is SNHLY and CDR2 is FYNNEI in the germline V gene. The CDR3 runs 13 residues. V was clipped by 6 bases and J by 2 bases, with 8 bases between them. Here the CDR3 reads CASSQVGNQPQHF. Here the CDR3 DNA reads TGTGCCAGCAGCCAGGTGGGCAATCAGCCCCAGCATTTT.

The CDR3 sequence: CASSDVGGTDTQYF. The CDR3 nucleotides read TGTGCCAGCAGTGACGTAGGGGGGACAGATACGCAGTATTTT. The chain has TRBV7-9 and TRBJ2-3; D may correspond to TRBD1 or TRBD2 (6 bases each). The CDR3 is 14 residues long. Germline V gene data show CDR1 as SEHNR and CDR2 as FQNEAQ (reference sequence). V lost 6 bases to trimming and J lost 3 bases, with 13 bases between them.

This chain connects TRBV3-1 (or the pseudogene TRBV3-2) to TRBJ1-4; 8 bases are shared with TRBD1. This CDR3 is 16 amino acids long. The V and J ends lost 3 bases and 5 bases, in that order; junction bases with no gene match: 8. The germline V gene has CDR1 LGHDT and CDR2 YNNKEL (reference sequence). In nucleotides, the CDR3 is TGTGCCAGCAGCCAGCCCCCCGGGACAGGAAATGAAAAACTGTTTTTT. As protein: CASSQPPGTGNEKLFF.

This clone was recorded once. DNA for the CDR3: TGTGCCAGCTCACCAGGGGGGGAAATTCGGAGTTTAGGAAGCTCTGGGGCCAACGTCCTGACTTTC. It is translated as CASSPGGEIRSLGSSGANVLTF. V and J are TRBV18 and TRBJ2-6; the match to TRBD2 covers 7 bases. CDR3 size: 22 residues. Looked up from germline, CDR1 is KGHSH and CDR2 is LQKENI. V shed 2 bases and J 0 bases; nucleotides not matched to a gene: 19.

This chain joins TRBV7-9 and TRBJ2-3; 7 bases map to TRBD2. There are 16 residues in the CDR3. The trim removed 1 base at V and 3 bases at J, leaving 7 bases unmatched. The germline gives CDR1 SEHNR, CDR2 FQNEAQ (reference sequence). The CDR3 loop reads CASSLVAGEITDTQYF. CDR3 in DNA: TGTGCCAGCAGCTTAGTTGCGGGAGAAATAACAGATACGCAGTATTTT.